These T cell receptor beta chains were read from a single sample in a study of Graves' ophthalmopathy and Graves' hyperthyroidism. TCRdb passed the multiplex PCR reads through MiXCR, listing each CDR3 protein once. This table holds hundreds of thousands of distinct CDR3 sequences, roughly two fifths found once. The sequenced sample consisted of peripheral blood. Source of these receptors: an adult man with Graves' ophthalmopathy. Both conserved end residues are part of each CDR3.

V: TRBV10-3; J: TRBJ2-6; CDR3: CATSGTGASGANVLTF
V: TRBV10-3; J: TRBJ1-1; CDR3: CASSPGQVTEAFF
V: TRBV29-1; J: TRBJ1-2; CDR3: CSVRMGNYGYTF
V: TRBV7-2; J: TRBJ2-7; CDR3: CASSLVNYEQYF
V: TRBV20-1; J: TRBJ1-2; CDR3: CSASLGGSYGYTF
V: TRBV15; J: TRBJ2-7; CDR3: CATSRVGDELYEQYF
V: TRBV9; J: TRBJ1-2; CDR3: CASSPSYGREGYTF
V: TRBV30; J: TRBJ2-5; CDR3: CACGGAAETQYF
V: TRBV2; J: TRBJ1-6; CDR3: CASTSTDIRPLHF
V: TRBV20-1; J: TRBJ2-7; CDR3: CSANPRDGLSYEQYF
V: TRBV5-4; J: TRBJ1-1; CDR3: CASTQNTEAFF
V: TRBV12-3/TRBV12-4; J: TRBJ1-1; CDR3: CASSLVYRGQGFTEAFF
V: TRBV4-3; J: TRBJ2-7; CDR3: CASSQEVGVRREQYF
V: TRBV25-1; J: TRBJ1-6; CDR3: CASSARGRDGNNSPLHF
V: TRBV6-6; J: TRBJ1-5; CDR3: CASSRPQGAWGQPQHF
V: TRBV10-3; J: TRBJ2-6; CDR3: CAISAFPGANVLTF
V: TRBV7-8; J: TRBJ2-5; CDR3: CASSFRTGKTQYF
V: TRBV7-8; J: TRBJ2-7; CDR3: CASRALDPYEQYF
V: TRBV7-2; J: TRBJ1-5; CDR3: CASSSLSGYNQPQHF
V: TRBV12-3/TRBV12-4; J: TRBJ2-7; CDR3: CASSLDRGRIEQYF
V: TRBV12-3/TRBV12-4; J: TRBJ1-2; CDR3: CASSYRGGGYTF
V: TRBV11-2; J: TRBJ1-3; CDR3: CASSLNPSGNTIYF
V: TRBV5-7; J: TRBJ2-5; CDR3: CASSPTGESETQYF
V: TRBV4-1; J: TRBJ2-5; CDR3: CASSQRTSVETQYF
V: TRBV6-1; J: TRBJ2-7; CDR3: CASSYGQGAIEQYF
V: TRBV11-2; J: TRBJ2-7; CDR3: CASRGRFHEQYF
V: TRBV6-1; J: TRBJ1-5; CDR3: CASSAGGHQPQHF
V: TRBV20-1; J: TRBJ1-2; CDR3: CSARTSGTGNYGYTF
V: TRBV29-1; J: TRBJ1-1; CDR3: CAWSDDRGTEAFF
V: TRBV7-2; J: TRBJ2-7; CDR3: CASSLGAGTSNEQYF
V: TRBV9; J: TRBJ2-5; CDR3: CASSRDRGRRETQYF
V: TRBV12-3/TRBV12-4; J: TRBJ2-2; CDR3: CASTSRGKGTGELFF
V: TRBV25-1; J: TRBJ1-2; CDR3: CASSESMGTGGGYTF
V: TRBV7-3; J: TRBJ1-1; CDR3: CASSSSATNTEAFF
V: TRBV10-3; J: -; CDR3: CASSHTPGQITYEQYF
V: TRBV20-1; J: TRBJ1-5; CDR3: CSARSGQGNQPQHF
V: TRBV29-1; J: TRBJ2-2; CDR3: CSPARIVRTGELFF
V: TRBV15; J: TRBJ2-5; CDR3: CATSRDHRGIQETQYF
V: TRBV13; J: TRBJ1-6; CDR3: CASSLGRGDYNSPLHF
V: TRBV25-1; J: TRBJ2-7; CDR3: CASSDRQAEQYF
V: TRBV12-5; J: TRBJ2-7; CDR3: CASGPAGLYEQYF
V: TRBV24-1; J: TRBJ2-2; CDR3: CATSDPQAGTGELFF
V: TRBV5-5; J: TRBJ1-5; CDR3: CASSDSQGQPQHF
V: TRBV7-8; J: TRBJ1-2; CDR3: CASSLSARNKRSYGYTF
V: TRBV19; J: TRBJ1-3; CDR3: CASSNRGRSGNTIYF
V: TRBV4-2; J: TRBJ2-2; CDR3: CASSQDSTSGGLWSGELFF
V: TRBV29-1; J: TRBJ1-3; CDR3: CSAEDRSYGYTIYF
V: TRBV6-4; J: TRBJ1-6; CDR3: CASSDSLGQGSPLHF
V: TRBV20-1; J: TRBJ2-7; CDR3: CSASEGSHYEQYF
V: TRBV9; J: TRBJ2-6; CDR3: CASSYSITGDPRGANVLTF